This TCR beta chain was identified during a study of shared clonotypes between healthy human individuals (dated by TCRdb to the early 2020s). Broadly, across the study: A couple of women and a few men aged 18 to 49 years were included in the cohort. Per donor, three plates each were used for CD4 naive and CD4 memory, two for CD8 naive, and one for CD8 memory. To estimate repertoire size and how much clonotypes are shared between individuals, the study performed deep sequencing of blood TCR repertoires from five healthy adults. Libraries were prepared and TCR repertoires were sequenced by different laboratories using diverse techniques, in order to increase sequencing depth and limit assay-specific biases. Leukapheresis yielded between about 0.9 and 9.5 billion PBMCs per donor. On the study overall, not on this receptor specifically: Naive subsets generally had larger estimated clonotype richness than memory subsets did. Even with the large sequencing depth, rarefaction of the sorted-subset datasets indicated that sequencing was incomplete. About 5% of naive CD4, around 3.5% of naive CD8, roughly 2.4% of memory CD4, and 0.4% of memory CD8 clonotypes were shared across several donors. Sampling was restricted to blood, and TCR repertoires in tissues likely differ from the TCR repertoires found in blood. Because the study included only a small number of donors, the genetic and exposure-history diversity represented was limited. Compared with non-shared clonotypes, clonotypes shared by all four sorted-subset donors had higher generation probabilities. Pairwise subsampling led to the expectation that sequencing depth would affect the degree of clonotype sharing among donors.

A word on this clone: Its recognized antigen is unknown. Qualities for individual bases were not recorded, and no much larger clone is one base off.

TCR CDR3 regions were amplified from genomic DNA by multiplex PCR using the deep immunoSEQ assay. Extracted genomic DNA from each cell subset was spread evenly across all wells of several immunoSEQ 96-well plates, with each plate serving as a replicate. Each replicate PCR for sorted subsets received around 210 ng genomic DNA, equal to about 30,000 T cell genomes. Purified libraries were measured with a Qubit 3.0 fluorometer, size-checked on a Bioanalyzer 2100, and measured again with the KAPA Library Quantification kit. Every immunoSEQ 96-well plate was sequenced on a dedicated single-read 150-cycle Illumina NextSeq 550 flow cell. In the original analysis: Because the immunoSEQ output included only junctional sequences and no quality scores, the filtering could not be the same as the filtering used for full-length reads. Sequences were annotated with PyIR, a Python wrapper for IgBLAST v1.9, and V/J genes and CDR3 were assigned using IMGT germline references. Any read was removed if the V/J assignment was weak (E-value above 1e-6), the CDR3 was missing, or the read contained stop codons, out-of-frame junctions, or ambiguous translated residues. V3J clonotypes were defined as sequences sharing an identical inferred V gene, J gene, and CDR3 amino acid sequence. To compute the percentage overlap between repertoires, the number of shared unique clonotypes was divided by the size of the smaller repertoire. Three approaches were used to assess repertoire richness: RTK rarefaction, the Chao1 estimator, and Recon v2.1 estimates of unobserved clonotypes. Generation probabilities were computed with OLGA for all TCRbeta clonotypes obtained by the gDNA method from four donors. TCRdb took this table from immuneACCESS and kept in-frame rearrangements with V and J called. Such tables lack part of the clones; where checked against another copy, unresolved V genes explain under half of the gap, and the rest is unexplained. V and J calls and clone size come straight from that table; D and trimming were deduced from the DNA. The sample table holds 2,100,000 or so clones, of which 95% were seen once. The ten largest clones add up to 0.1% to 0.15% of the sample.

CDR1 and CDR2 are read off the germline V gene (reference sequence) as LNHDA and SQIVND. Ends trimmed: V by 5 bases, J by 2 bases; bases unmatched to a gene: 5. The CDR3 runs 14 residues from the cysteine to the phenylalanine. The read is trimmed to its CDR3 DNA, 42 bases read in frame from base 1. The donors were healthy, HIV-negative adults who had no recently reported acute infections or vaccinations. All donors were Caucasian adults living in Nashville, Tennessee, USA. Magnetic negative selection was used to enrich CD4+ T cells, after which naive cells were positively selected on CD45RA and the negative fraction became the memory subset. After blood collection by leukapheresis, PBMCs were isolated using Ficoll-Histopaque density gradient centrifugation and then cryopreserved in the vapor phase of liquid nitrogen. Purity and quantity of every magnetically sorted T cell population were checked by analytical flow cytometry. Genomic DNA was isolated from each sorted fraction and quantified by UV absorbance on a Nanodrop 2000c.

The V gene is TRBV19 and the J gene is TRBJ2-7; 8 central bases correspond to TRBD1. Specimen: naive CD4+ T cells sorted from blood. The meaning of the sample's cell subset or site label: CD45RA+ positively selected. The sequence was collected from a man younger than 35 in good health. The nucleotides are TGTGCCAGTAGTGCCGAGACAGGGGCCTACGAGCAGTACTTC. It is translated as CASSAETGAYEQYF.